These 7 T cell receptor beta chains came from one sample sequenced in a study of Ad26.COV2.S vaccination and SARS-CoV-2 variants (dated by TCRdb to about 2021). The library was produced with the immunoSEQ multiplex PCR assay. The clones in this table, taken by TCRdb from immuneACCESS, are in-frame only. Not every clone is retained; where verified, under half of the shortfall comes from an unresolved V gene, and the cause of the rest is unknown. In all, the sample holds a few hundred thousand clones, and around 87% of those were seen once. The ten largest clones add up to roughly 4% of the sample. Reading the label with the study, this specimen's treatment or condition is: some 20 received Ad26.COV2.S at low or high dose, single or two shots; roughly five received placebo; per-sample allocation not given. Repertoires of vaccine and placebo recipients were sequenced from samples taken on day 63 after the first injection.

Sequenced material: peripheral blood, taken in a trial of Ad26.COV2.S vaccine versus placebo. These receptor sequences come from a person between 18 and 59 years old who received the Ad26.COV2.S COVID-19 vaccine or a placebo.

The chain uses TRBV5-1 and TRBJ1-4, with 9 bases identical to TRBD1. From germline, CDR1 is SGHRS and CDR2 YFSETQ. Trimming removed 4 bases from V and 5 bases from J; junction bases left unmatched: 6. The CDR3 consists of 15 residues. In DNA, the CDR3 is TGCGCCAGCAGCAGGGGGACAGGGATCAATGAAAAACTGTTTTTT. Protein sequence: CASSRGTGINEKLFF.

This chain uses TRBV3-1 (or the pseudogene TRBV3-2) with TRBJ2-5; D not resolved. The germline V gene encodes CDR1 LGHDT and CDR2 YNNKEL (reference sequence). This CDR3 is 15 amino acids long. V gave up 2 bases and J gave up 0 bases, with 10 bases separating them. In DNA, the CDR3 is TGTGCCAGCAGCCAATTAACACAGTACCAAGAGACCCAGTACTTC. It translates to CASSQLTQYQETQYF.

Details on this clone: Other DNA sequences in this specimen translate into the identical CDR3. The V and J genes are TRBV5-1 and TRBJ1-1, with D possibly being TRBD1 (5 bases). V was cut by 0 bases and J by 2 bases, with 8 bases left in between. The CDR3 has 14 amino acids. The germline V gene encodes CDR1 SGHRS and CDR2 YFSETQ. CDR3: CASSLDRGNTEAFF. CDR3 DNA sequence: TGCGCCAGCAGCTTGGACCGGGGCAACACTGAAGCTTTCTTT.

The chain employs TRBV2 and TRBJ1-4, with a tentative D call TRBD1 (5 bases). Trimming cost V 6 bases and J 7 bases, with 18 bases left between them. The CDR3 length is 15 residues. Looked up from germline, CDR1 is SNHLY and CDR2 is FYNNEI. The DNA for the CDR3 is TGTGCCAGCAGGCTAGACAGAACGCAGGGTGAAAAACTGTTTTTT. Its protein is CASRLDRTQGEKLFF.

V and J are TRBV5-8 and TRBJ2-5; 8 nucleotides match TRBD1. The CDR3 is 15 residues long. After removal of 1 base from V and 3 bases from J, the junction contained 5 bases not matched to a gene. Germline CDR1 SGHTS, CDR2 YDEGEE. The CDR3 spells CASSLFATGEETQYF. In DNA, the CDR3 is TGTGCCAGCAGCTTGTTCGCGACAGGGGAAGAGACCCAGTACTTC.

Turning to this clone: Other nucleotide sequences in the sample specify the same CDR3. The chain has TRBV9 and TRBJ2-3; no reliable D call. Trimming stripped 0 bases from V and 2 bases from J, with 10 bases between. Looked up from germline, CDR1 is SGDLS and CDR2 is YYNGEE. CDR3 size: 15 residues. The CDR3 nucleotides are TGTGCCAGCAGCGTAGGCGCCGGGTCCACAGATACGCAGTATTTT. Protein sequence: CASSVGAGSTDTQYF.

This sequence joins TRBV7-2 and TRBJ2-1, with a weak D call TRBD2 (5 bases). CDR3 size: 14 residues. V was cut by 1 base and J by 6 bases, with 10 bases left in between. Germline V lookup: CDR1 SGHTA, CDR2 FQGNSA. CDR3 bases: TGTGCCAGCAGCTTAGATTGGACTTCCAATGAGCAGTTCTTC. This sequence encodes CASSLDWTSNEQFF.